Listed below are T cell receptor beta chains from one sample, sequenced in a study of T cell changes during pregnancy in multiple sclerosis. TCRdb keeps only in-frame clones here, not all; method: immunoSEQ multiplex PCR. The sample gives about 38,000 clones, approximately 92% of which show up once; roughly 12% is in the top ten. Sequencing was performed on CD8+ T cells from peripheral blood mononuclear cells, taken after pregnancy. Receptors were obtained from a female donor with multiple sclerosis, enrolled in a pregnancy study. CDR3s include the opening cysteine and the closing phenylalanine or tryptophan. D genes are given only for firm matches. Not all rows give a size; the values are once, few, many and, for expanded clones, a class.

d_call clone_size j_call v_call cdr3_nt cdr3_aa
NA NA TRBJ1-1 TRBV10-3 TGTGCCATCAGTGAGAGAGAGCGGGACACTGAAGCTTTCTTT CAISERERDTEAFF
NA NA TRBJ1-5 TRBV7-9 TGTGCCAGCAGCTTAACAGGCGGCGATCAGCCCCAGCATTTT CASSLTGGDQPQHF
TRBD2 NA TRBJ2-1 TRBV7-9 TGTGCCAGCAGCTTACCGGTAGCGGGAGTAGGGGAGCAGTTCTTC CASSLPVAGVGEQFF
TRBD1 NA TRBJ1-1 TRBV6-5 TGTGCCAGCAGAGGATGGGACAGAAACACTGAAGCTTTCTTT CASRGWDRNTEAFF
NA NA TRBJ2-1 TRBV7-9 TGTGCCAGCAGCCCCTCCATGGGGCCGGATAATGAGCAGTTCTTC CASSPSMGPDNEQFF
NA NA TRBJ1-2 TRBV13 TGTGCCAGCAGCTCAGATGGGGGGAACTATGGCTACACCTTC CASSSDGGNYGYTF
NA NA TRBJ1-1 TRBV14 TGTGCCAGCAGCCCTCTGAGACGGGGGATTGGCACTGAAGCTTTCTTT CASSPLRRGIGTEAFF
NA NA TRBJ2-3 TRBV7-9 TGTGCCAGCAGCCCCTCCTCTACGCAGTATTTT CASSPSSTQYF
NA NA TRBJ1-1 TRBV5-1 TGCGCCAGCAGCTTGGAAGGGAGGGGATTGAACACTGAAGCTTTCTTT CASSLEGRGLNTEAFF
TRBD1 NA TRBJ2-7 TRBV9 TGTGCCAGCAGCGCCCGACAGGGGCTCCCCTACGAGCAGTACTTC CASSARQGLPYEQYF
TRBD1 NA TRBJ2-3 TRBV7-2 TGTGCCAGCAGCTTGGGACAGGGGCCAGATACGCAGTATTTT CASSLGQGPDTQYF
TRBD2 once TRBJ2-1 TRBV2 TGTGCCAGCAGAAAGACTAGCGGCGCCTACAATGAGCAGTTCTTC CASRKTSGAYNEQFF
NA NA TRBJ1-2 TRBV5-4 TGTGCCAGCAGCTTCGCACGAGGAATTGGCTACACCTTC CASSFARGIGYTF
TRBD2 NA TRBJ2-3 TRBV9 TGTGCCAGCAGCGCTAGCGGGGGGACTAGCACAGATACGCAGTATTTT CASSASGGTSTDTQYF
TRBD1 few TRBJ2-6 TRBV28 TGTGCCAGCGGGACAGGGGGCGTCTCTGGGGCCAACGTCCTGACTTTC CASGTGGVSGANVLTF
NA NA TRBJ1-6 TRBV27 TGTGCCAGCGGGTGGGACTCTAATTCACCCCTCCACTTT CASGWDSNSPLHF
NA NA TRBJ1-2 TRBV19 TGTGCCAGTAGTGTCAGGGCCCGCTATGGCTACACCTTC CASSVRARYGYTF
NA NA TRBJ2-3 TRBV28 TGTGCCAGCAGTTTGGTTCGCGTTGGCACAGATACGCAGTATTTT CASSLVRVGTDTQYF
TRBD2 NA TRBJ2-7 TRBV7-6 TGTGCCAGCAGCTTAGAGGGAGGGGCAAACTACGAGCAGTACTTC CASSLEGGANYEQYF
NA NA TRBJ1-6 TRBV7-9 TGTGCCAGCAGCTTATATTTTTCACCCCTCCACTTT CASSLYFSPLHF
TRBD2 NA TRBJ2-2 TRBV9 TGTGCCAGCAGCGTAGCTAGCGGGGGGCGGCGGACCGGGGAGCTGTTTTTT CASSVASGGRRTGELFF
TRBD1 NA TRBJ2-2 TRBV5-1 TGCGCCAGCAGCTTGGTAGGGGGCAGTCGAACCGGGGAGCTGTTTTTT CASSLVGGSRTGELFF
TRBD2 NA TRBJ2-1 TRBV27 TGTGCCAGCAGTCCCGGGGGGGATACGAATGAGCAGTTCTTC CASSPGGDTNEQFF
TRBD2 NA TRBJ2-3 TRBV5-6 TGTGCCAGCAGCTTGTTCTTCGCGGGGGGGCCAGGAGATACGCAGTATTTT CASSLFFAGGPGDTQYF
NA NA TRBJ2-5 TRBV29-1 TGCAGCGTTGAAATCGAGCACCGGGAGACCCAGTACTTC CSVEIEHRETQYF
TRBD1 NA TRBJ1-2 TRBV27 TGTGCCAGCAGTTTTTCCAGTCCCGGGACAGGGGAGTATGGCTACACCTTC CASSFSSPGTGEYGYTF
NA NA TRBJ2-6 TRBV28 TGTGCCAGCAGTTCGACAGGTTTCGGGGCCAACGTCCTGACTTTC CASSSTGFGANVLTF
NA NA TRBJ1-5 TRBV6-1 TGTGCCAGCAGTAGACAGGCGTATAGCAATCAGCCCCAGCATTTT CASSRQAYSNQPQHF
NA NA TRBJ2-1 TRBV27 TGTGCCAGCGGCTCCAGGGTTTATTCTAACAATGAGCAGTTCTTC CASGSRVYSNNEQFF
TRBD2 NA TRBJ2-1 TRBV9 TGTGCCAGCAGCCCCTGGGGTAGCGGGAGGGAGCAGTTCTTC CASSPWGSGREQFF
TRBD2 once TRBJ2-7 TRBV4-1 TGCGCCAGCAAGTGGCAGGCTAGCGGGAGTTACGAGCAGTACTTC CASKWQASGSYEQYF
NA few TRBJ2-5 TRBV13 TGTGCCAGCAGCTTTCACTCAGGACAAGAGACCCAGTACTTC CASSFHSGQETQYF
NA NA TRBJ2-2 TRBV28 TGTGCCAGCAGACAACCGGGAAGACACGGGGAGCTGTTTTTT CASRQPGRHGELFF
NA NA TRBJ2-2 TRBV9 TGTGCCAGCAGCCCCCGGGGGGCTTCAACCGGGGAGCTGTTTTTT CASSPRGASTGELFF
TRBD1 few TRBJ1-1 TRBV19 TGTGCCAGTAGCCCCGACAGGGTGAACACTGAAGCTTTCTTT CASSPDRVNTEAFF
NA once TRBJ1-5 TRBV30 TGTGCCTGGAGTGACTCCGGGAGCGGGAATCAGCCCCAGCATTTT CAWSDSGSGNQPQHF
NA NA TRBJ1-1 TRBV13 TGTGCCAGCAGCTTAGGAGGGAGAGAAACTGAAGCTTTCTTT CASSLGGRETEAFF
TRBD1 NA TRBJ2-7 TRBV30 TGTGCCTCCACGGGACAGAGCTACGAGCAGTACTTC CASTGQSYEQYF
TRBD1 NA TRBJ2-1 TRBV27 TGTGCCAGCAGTTTAGCGGACAGGGGGCGGAGTGAGCAGTTCTTC CASSLADRGRSEQFF
TRBD1 NA TRBJ1-2 TRBV5-6 TGTGCCAGCAGCCGGACAGGGGAACCCTATGGCTACACCTTC CASSRTGEPYGYTF
TRBD1 NA TRBJ1-6 TRBV30 TGTGCCTGGGAACAGGGGTCAAATTCACCCCTCCACTTT CAWEQGSNSPLHF
TRBD2 NA TRBJ2-1 TRBV5-4 TGTGCCAGCAGCTTTGGCGGGAGTTCTTACAATGAGCAGTTCTTC CASSFGGSSYNEQFF
NA NA TRBJ2-1 TRBV15 TGTGCCACCAGCAGGGAGTCACCTACCTACAATGAGCAGTTCTTC CATSRESPTYNEQFF
NA NA TRBJ1-2 TRBV7-9 TGTGCCAGCAGCTTCTCAGAGGGGGATGGCTACACCTTC CASSFSEGDGYTF
NA NA TRBJ1-2 TRBV2 TGTGCCAGCACAGCAGGGGCAGCCGGCTACACCTTC CASTAGAAGYTF
NA once TRBJ2-1 TRBV19 TGTGCCAGTAGTATTGGGGTGGGGGCAGGGTGGGTCAATGAGCAGTTCTTC CASSIGVGAGWVNEQFF